This T cell receptor (beta chain) emerged from a study of T-cell reconstitution after alpha-beta-depleted transplantation in children. Library preparation (for TCRbeta) was performed with unique molecular identifiers. TCRdb re-analysed the PCR reads in MiXCR, keeping a single row per CDR3 protein. The sample lists roughly 420,000 distinct CDR3 sequences; around 16% were seen once. The CDR3 is 16 amino acids. Trimming at V came to 4 bases and at J to 6 bases, leaving 11 bases not matched to a gene. In germline, CDR1 is MNHNS, CDR2 SASEGT. Study-level findings and limits: Among T cells one year after transplant, newly produced cells accounted for most counts and diversity. Reportedly, only several hundred clones from non-depleted graft cells drove alpha-beta T-cell counts at about two months. Some patients showed high day-60 TCRbeta diversity, which derived from surviving recipient T cells and thymic progenitors.

Turning to this clonotype: The target antigen is unknown.

This sequence joins TRBV6-1 and TRBJ1-2; TRBD1 aligns across 10 bases. The source material was PBMCs, mostly from graft donor cells, sampled 360 days after TCRalphabeta/CD19-depleted stem cell transplant. The TCR was taken from a boy less than two years old who had a stem cell transplant for Wiskott-Aldrich syndrome, so the T cells may come from the graft donor. CDR3 protein: CASSVPGTGDLNGYTF. The CDR3 DNA follows: TGTGCCAGCAGTGTTCCCGGGACAGGGGATTTGAATGGCTACACCTTC.